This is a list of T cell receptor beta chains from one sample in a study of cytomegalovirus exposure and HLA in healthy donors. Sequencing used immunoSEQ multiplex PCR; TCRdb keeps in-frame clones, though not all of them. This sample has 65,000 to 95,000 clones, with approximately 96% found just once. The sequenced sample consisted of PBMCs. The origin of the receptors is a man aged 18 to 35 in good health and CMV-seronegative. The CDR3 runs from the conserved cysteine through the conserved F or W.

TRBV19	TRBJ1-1	CASSIDRTRLGAFF
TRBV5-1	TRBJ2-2	CASSPRLYTGELFF
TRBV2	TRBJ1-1	CASSEAGQGGLMNTEAFF
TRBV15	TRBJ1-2	CATSRGVTGTYGYTF
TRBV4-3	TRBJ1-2	CASSQVGMEAAGYTF
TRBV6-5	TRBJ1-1	CASSTQQGSAEAFF
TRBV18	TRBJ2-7	CASSVGQPYEQYF
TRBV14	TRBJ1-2	CASSQGPGINYGYTF
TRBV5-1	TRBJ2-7	CASSLADRAAYEQYF
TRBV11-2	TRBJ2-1	CASSPLAGGRVNEQFF
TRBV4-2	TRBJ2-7	CASSQATGREELF
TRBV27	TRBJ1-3	CASNRGASGNTIYF
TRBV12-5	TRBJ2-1	CASGRSGGAWNEQFF
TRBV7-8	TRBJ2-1	CASSFAPGLASNEQFF
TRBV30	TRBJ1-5	CAWSGGRGQPQHF
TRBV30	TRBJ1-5	CAWSADRAQPQHF
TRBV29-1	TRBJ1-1	CSVDNPASEEAFF
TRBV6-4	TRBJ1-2	CASSPGQGGYGYTF
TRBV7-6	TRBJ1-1	CATIPLGRDTEAFF
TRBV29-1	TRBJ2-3	CSAGGGRDTQYF
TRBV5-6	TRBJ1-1	CASSLALMNTEAFF
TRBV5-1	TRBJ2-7	CASSPGLAGGGEQYF
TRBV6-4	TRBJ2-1	CASRGLGNEQFF
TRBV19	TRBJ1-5	CASSWARDSNQPQHF
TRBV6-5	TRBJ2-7	CASAGGQFPYEQYF
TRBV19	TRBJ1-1	CASMREQAVTEAFF
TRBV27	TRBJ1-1	CASSGGVETEAFF
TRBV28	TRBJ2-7	CASSLIFREQYF
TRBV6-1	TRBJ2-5	CASSVNRVKTQYF
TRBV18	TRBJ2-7	CASSLDSTYEQYF
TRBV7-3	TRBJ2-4	CASSLDETTGNIQYF
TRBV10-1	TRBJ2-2	CATSRQNTGELFF
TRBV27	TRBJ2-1	CASSSTTGTTYSYNEQFF
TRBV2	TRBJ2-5	CASSNRGGETQYF
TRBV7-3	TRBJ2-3	CASSFTSGGTDTQYF
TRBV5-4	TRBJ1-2	CASAQGEVYTF
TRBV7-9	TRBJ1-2	CASGTGQLRTF
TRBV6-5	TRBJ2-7	CASSYSSGAGEQYF
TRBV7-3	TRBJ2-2	CASSRGPNTGELFF
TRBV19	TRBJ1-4	CASTVTNINEKLFF
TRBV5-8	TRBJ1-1	CASSFDRGWRNTEAFF
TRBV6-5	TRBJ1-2	CASSYTVTPGGGYTF
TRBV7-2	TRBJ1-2	CASSLARQGAPSGYTF
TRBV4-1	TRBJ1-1	CASSPRDLTVDLNTEAFF
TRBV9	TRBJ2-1	CASTTQLAGGLNEQFF
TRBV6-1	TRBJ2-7	CATSPGQGDEQYF
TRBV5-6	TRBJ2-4	CAFDPGAKNIQYF
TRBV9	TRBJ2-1	CASSSRTSGGGNEQFF
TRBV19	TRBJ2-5	CASSSVGGARSETQYF
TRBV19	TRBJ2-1	CASISRDLAQFF
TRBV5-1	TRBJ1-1	CASSPGGRGGDMNTEAFF
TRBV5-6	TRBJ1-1	CASSPLFPGQGWDTEAFF
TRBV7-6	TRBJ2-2	CASNQEVVSGELFF
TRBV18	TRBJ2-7	CASSPEVAGAYEQYF
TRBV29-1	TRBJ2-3	CSVRDKPRATDTQYF
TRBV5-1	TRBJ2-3	CASSRVELAGANTDTQYF
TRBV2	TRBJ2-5	CASRWRGQETQYF
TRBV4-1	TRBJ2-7	CASSQGLAGSYEQYF
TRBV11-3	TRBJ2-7	CASSFGGSEQYF
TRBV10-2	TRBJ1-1	CASTTKPSMNTEAFF